The clone carrying this T cell receptor (beta chain) has more than one count but fewer than ten. This record belongs to a study of T cell repertoires in cytomegalovirus infection. The germline V and J ends were trimmed by 6 bases and 4 bases, with 13 bases remaining between them. CDR1 and CDR2 (germline): KGHSH, LQKENI. This CDR3 is built from 14 residues. TCRdb re-derived calls from the reads in MiXCR, one entry per CDR3 protein. The repertoire includes about 530,000 distinct CDR3 sequences, roughly 29% of them detected once, and roughly an eighth sits in the top ten. The chain carries TRBV18 and TRBJ1-5, with D unresolved. The sequenced sample was PBMCs. The sequence was collected from a human donor in good health (CMV status not recorded). Some clones in this sample may be carry-over from other donors' samples. The CDR3 DNA is TGTGCCAGCTCCCCCGAGATGAAGAATCAGCCCCAGCATTTT. Translated, it gives CASSPEMKNQPQHF.